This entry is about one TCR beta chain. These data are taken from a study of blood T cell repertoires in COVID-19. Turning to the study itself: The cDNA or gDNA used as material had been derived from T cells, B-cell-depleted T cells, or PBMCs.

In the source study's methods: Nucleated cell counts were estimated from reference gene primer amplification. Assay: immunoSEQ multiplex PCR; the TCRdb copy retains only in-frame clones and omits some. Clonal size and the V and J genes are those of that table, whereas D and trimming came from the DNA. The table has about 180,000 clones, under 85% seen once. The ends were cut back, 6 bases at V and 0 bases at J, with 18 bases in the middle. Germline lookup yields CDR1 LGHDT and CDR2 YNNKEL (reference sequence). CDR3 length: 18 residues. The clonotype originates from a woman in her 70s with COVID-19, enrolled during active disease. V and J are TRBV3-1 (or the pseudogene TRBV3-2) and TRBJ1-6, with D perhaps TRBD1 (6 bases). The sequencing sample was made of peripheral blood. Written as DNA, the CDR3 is TGTGCCAGCAGATTTCTTACAGGGTTAATCTCCTATAATTCACCCCTCCACTTT. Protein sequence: CASRFLTGLISYNSPLHF.